This T cell receptor (beta chain) stems from a study of blood T cell repertoires in COVID-19. This clone has just one count. Sequencing was performed with immunoSEQ multiplex PCR; in TCRdb, only in-frame clones are kept and a portion is missing. The table lists a few hundred thousand clones, around 84% of them singletons. The CDR3 loop spans 16 amino acids. Per the germline V gene, CDR1 is SGHDN and CDR2 is FVKESK. The V end was cut by 1 base, the J end by 1 base, with 11 bases between. The chain links TRBV14 to TRBJ2-1; D may be TRBD2 (6 bases). The specimen was PBMCs or T cells enriched from blood (not recorded which). This receptor was obtained from a man aged 35-49 years who had recovered from COVID-19. CDR3 nucleotide sequence: TGTGCCAGCAGCCAAGCTTGGGGGGAGTCCTACAATGAGCAGTTCTTC. It codes for CASSQAWGESYNEQFF.